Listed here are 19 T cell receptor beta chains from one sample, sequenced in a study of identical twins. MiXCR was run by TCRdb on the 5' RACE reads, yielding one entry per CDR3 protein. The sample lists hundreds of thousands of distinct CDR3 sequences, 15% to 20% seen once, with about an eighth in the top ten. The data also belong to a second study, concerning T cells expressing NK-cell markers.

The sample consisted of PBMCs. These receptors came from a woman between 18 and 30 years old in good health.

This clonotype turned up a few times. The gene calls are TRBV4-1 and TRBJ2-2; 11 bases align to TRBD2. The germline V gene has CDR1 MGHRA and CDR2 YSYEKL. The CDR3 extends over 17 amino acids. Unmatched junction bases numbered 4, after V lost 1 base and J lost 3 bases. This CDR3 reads CASSQGPLAGDTGELFF. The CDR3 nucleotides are TGCGCCAGCAGCCAAGGTCCACTAGCGGGAGACACCGGGGAGCTGTTTTTT.

This chain's CDR3 is CASSEEPTGGHEQYF. The CDR3, as DNA: TGTGCCAGCAGTGAAGAACCGACGGGAGGGCACGAGCAGTACTTC. The chain recombines TRBV6-1 with TRBJ2-7, with 8 bases that match TRBD2. Germline-derived CDR1 and CDR2 are MNHNS and SASEGT. V was clipped by 1 base and J by 5 bases; unmatched bases: 7. This CDR3 comprises 15 residues.

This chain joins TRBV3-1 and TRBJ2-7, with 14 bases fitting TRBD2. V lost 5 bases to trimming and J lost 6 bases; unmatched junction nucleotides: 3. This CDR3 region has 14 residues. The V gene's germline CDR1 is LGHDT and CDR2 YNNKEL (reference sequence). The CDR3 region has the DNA TGTGCCAGCAGCTACGGACTAGCGGGGGGCGAGCAGTACTTC. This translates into CASSYGLAGGEQYF.

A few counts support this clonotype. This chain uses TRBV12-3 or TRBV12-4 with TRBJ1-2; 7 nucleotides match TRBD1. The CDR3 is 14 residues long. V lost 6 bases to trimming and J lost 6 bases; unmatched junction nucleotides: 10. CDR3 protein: CASRTTGRGDGYTF. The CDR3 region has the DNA TGTGCCAGCAGAACGACAGGGAGAGGTGATGGCTACACCTTC.

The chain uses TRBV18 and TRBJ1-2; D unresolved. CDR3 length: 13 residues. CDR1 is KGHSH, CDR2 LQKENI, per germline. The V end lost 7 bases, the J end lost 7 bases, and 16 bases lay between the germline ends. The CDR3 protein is CASFTSLGLGYTF. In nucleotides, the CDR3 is TGTGCCAGCTTCACCTCCTTGGGTCTTGGCTACACCTTC.

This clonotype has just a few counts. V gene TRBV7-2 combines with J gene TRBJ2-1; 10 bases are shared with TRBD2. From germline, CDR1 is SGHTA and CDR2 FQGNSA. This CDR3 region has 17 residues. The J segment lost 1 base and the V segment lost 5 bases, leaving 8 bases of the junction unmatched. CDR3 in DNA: TGTGCCAGCAGCCCCCAGGGACTAGCGTCATCCTACAATGAGCAGTTCTTC. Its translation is CASSPQGLASSYNEQFF.

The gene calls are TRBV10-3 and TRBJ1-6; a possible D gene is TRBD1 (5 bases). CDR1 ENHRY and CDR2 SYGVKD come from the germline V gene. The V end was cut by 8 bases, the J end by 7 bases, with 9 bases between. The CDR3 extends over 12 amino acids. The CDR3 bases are TGTGCCATCGGGACGGAGAATTCACCCCTCCACTTT. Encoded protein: CAIGTENSPLHF.

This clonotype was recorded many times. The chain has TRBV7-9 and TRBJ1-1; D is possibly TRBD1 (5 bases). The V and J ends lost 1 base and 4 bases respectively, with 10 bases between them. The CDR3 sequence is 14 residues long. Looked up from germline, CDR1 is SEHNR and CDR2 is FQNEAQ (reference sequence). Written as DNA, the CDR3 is TGTGCCAGCAGCTTAGGGGGGAGGGGCACTGAAGCTTTCTTT. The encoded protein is CASSLGGRGTEAFF.

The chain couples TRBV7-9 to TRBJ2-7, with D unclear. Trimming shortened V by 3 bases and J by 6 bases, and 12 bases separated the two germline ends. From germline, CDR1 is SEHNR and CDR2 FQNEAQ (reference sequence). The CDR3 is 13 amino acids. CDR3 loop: CASSFSGGPEQYF. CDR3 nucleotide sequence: TGTGCCAGCAGCTTCTCCGGTGGACCCGAGCAGTACTTC.

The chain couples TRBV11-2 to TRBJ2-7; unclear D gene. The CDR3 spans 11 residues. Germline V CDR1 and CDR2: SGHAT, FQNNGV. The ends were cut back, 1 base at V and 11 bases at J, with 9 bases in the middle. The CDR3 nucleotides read TGTGCCAGCAGCTTAGTGGGCGGCAAGTACTTC. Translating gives CASSLVGGKYF.

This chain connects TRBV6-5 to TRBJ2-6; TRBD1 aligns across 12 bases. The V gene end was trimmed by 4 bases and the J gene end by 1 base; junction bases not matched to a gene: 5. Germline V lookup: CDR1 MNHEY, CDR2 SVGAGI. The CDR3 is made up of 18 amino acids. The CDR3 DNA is TGTGCCAGCAGTTCGGGACAGGGGGCAGGGTCTGGGGCCAACGTCCTGACTTTC. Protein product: CASSSGQGAGSGANVLTF.

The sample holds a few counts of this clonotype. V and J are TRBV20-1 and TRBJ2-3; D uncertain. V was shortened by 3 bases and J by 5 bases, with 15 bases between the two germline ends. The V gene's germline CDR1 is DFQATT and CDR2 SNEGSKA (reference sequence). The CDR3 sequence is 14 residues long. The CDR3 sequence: CSASKDTQVDTQYF. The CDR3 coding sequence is TGCAGTGCTAGCAAGGATACACAAGTAGATACGCAGTATTTT.

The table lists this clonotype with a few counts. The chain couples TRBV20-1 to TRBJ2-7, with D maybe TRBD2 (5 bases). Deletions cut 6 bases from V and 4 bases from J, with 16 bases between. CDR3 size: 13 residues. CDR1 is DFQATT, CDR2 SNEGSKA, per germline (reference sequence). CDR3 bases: TGCAGTGCCGAACTAGGCTTAGGGTACGAGCAGTACTTC. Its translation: CSAELGLGYEQYF.

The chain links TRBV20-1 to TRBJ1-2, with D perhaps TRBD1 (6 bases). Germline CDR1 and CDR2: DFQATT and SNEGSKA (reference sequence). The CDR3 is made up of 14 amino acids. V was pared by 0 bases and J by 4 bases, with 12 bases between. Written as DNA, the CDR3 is TGCAGTGCTAGAGATCGGGGGCAAGGCTATGGCTACACCTTC. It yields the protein CSARDRGQGYGYTF.

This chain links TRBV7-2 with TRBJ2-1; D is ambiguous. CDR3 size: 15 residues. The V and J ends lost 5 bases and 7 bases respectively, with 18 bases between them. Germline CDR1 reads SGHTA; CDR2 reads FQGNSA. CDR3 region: CASSNGCFCPNEQFF. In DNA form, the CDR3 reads TGTGCCAGCAGCAACGGGTGTTTTTGTCCTAATGAGCAGTTCTTC.

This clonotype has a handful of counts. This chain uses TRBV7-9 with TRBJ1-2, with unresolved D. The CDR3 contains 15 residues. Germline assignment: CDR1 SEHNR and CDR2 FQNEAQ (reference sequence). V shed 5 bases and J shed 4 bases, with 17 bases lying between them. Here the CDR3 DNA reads TGTGCCAGCAGCCCCCAAGGACGGCGCTCCTATGGCTACACCTTC. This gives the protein CASSPQGRRSYGYTF.

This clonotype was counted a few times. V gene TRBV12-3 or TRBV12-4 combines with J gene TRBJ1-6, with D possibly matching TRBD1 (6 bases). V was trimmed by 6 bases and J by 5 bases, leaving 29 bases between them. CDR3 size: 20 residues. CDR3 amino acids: CASRVFGSYRDTVDNSPLHF. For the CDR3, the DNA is TGTGCCAGCAGGGTATTTGGGTCATACCGGGACACGGTGGATAATTCACCCCTCCACTTT.

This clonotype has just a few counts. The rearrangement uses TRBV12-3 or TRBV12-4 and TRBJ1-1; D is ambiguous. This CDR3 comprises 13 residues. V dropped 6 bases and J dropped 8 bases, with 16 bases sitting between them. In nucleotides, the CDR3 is TGTGCCAGCAGCGCCGGCCCGTCGTCCGAAGCTTTCTTT. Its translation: CASSAGPSSEAFF.

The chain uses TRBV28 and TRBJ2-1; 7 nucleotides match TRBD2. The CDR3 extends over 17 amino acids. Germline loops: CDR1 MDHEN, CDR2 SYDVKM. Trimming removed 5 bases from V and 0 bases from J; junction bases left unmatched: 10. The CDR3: CASSTQFGTNSYNEQFF. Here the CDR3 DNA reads TGTGCCAGCAGTACCCAATTTGGGACTAACTCCTACAATGAGCAGTTCTTC.